This TCR beta chain was obtained from a study of cytomegalovirus exposure and HLA in healthy donors. Germline V gene lookup returns CDR1 GTSNPN and CDR2 SVGIG (reference sequence). This CDR3 spans 15 amino acids. Primers: 60 Vbeta forward and 13 Jbeta reverse. Sequenced by immunoSEQ multiplex PCR; TCRdb stores in-frame clones only, minus some. The sample contains 85,000 to 120,000 clones, 70% to 75% of which appear only once. Note on this clone: Its antigen is unknown.

General study results and limits: Earlier analysis yielded a pattern in which most TCR beta V segments were productive about 87% or about 30% of the time.

The V gene is TRBV30, the J gene TRBJ2-5, with 9 bases matching TRBD1. The last part of the DNA fits TRBJ2-7 better; the J call may be wrong. Sequencing was done on a sample of PBMCs. The source is a female donor in good health and CMV-seronegative. The CDR3 region is CAWNNGQGFSYEQYF. CDR3 DNA: TGTGCCTGGAACAACGGACAGGGGTTTTCCTACGAGCAGTACTTC.